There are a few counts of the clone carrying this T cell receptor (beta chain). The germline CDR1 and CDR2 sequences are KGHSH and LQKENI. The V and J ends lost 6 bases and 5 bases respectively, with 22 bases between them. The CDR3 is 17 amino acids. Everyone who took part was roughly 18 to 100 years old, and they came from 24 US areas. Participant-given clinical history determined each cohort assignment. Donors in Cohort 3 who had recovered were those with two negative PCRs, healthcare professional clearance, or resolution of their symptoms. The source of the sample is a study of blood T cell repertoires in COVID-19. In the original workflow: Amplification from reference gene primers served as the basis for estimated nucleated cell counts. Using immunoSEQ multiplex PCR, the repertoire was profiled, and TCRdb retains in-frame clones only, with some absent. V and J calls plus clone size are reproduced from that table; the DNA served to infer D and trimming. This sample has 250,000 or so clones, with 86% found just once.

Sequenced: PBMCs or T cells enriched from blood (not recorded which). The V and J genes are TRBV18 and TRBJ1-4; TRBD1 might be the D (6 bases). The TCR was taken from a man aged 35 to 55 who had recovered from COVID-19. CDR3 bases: TGTGCCAGCTCGATTTCCGGCAGGGGAGACGGAAATGAAAAACTGTTTTTT. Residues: CASSISGRGDGNEKLFF.